The clone carrying this T cell receptor (beta chain) was seen a few times. The antigen remains unidentified. This specimen belongs to a study of CD8 T cells in ankylosing spondylitis. By quantitative 5'-RACE with molecular barcodes, the TCR beta libraries were made. In TCRdb, the 5' RACE reads were re-called with MiXCR into one record per CDR3 protein. The sample consists of 150,000 or so distinct CDR3 sequences, 25% to 35% of them appearing once. Regarding the study as a whole: Some motif variants were previously reported in reactive arthritis synovial fluid and blood. Significant enrichment of disease-linked clones was reported in matched ankylosing spondylitis synovial fluid. A motif of under 10 highly homologous TCR beta variants was seen as apparently characteristic of ankylosing spondylitis blood.

Germline V gene data show CDR1 as DFQATT and CDR2 as SNEGSKA (reference sequence). The V end lost 6 bases, the J end lost 11 bases, and 13 bases lay between the germline ends. The CDR3 runs to 11 residues. The chain recombines TRBV20-1 with TRBJ1-4; no clear D gene. The sample consisted of synovial fluid, either unsorted or a sorted T cell fraction (not recorded which). The source is a male donor with ankylosing spondylitis. CDR3 nucleotides: TGCAGTGCGAGTAGGTTGGACAAACTGTTTTTT. Protein sequence: CSASRLDKLFF.